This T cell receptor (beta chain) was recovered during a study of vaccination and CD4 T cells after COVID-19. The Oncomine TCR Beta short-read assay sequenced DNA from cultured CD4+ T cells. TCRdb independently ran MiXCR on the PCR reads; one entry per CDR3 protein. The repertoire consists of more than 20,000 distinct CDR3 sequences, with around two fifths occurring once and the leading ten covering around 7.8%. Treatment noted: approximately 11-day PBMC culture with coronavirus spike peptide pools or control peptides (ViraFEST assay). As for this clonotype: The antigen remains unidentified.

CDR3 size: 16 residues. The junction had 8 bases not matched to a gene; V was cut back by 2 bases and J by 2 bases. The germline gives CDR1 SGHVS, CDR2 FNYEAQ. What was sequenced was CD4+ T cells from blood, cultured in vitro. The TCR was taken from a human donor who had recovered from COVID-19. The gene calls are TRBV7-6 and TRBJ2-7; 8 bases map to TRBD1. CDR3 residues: CASSLSRDRQTYEQYF. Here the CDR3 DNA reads TGTGCCAGCAGCTTATCCCGGGACAGGCAAACCTACGAGCAGTACTTC. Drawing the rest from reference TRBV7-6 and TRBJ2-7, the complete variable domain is GAGVSQSPRYKVTKRGQDVALRCDPISGHVSLYWYRQALGQGPEFLTYFNYEAQQDKSGLPNDRFSAERPEGSISTLTIQRTEQRDSAMYRCASSLSRDRQTYEQYFGPGTRLTVT.